These 8 T cell receptor beta chains came from one sample sequenced in a study of blood T cell repertoires in COVID-19. The data were produced by immunoSEQ multiplex PCR, yet TCRdb's version contains in-frame clones alone and is incomplete. In the table there are 95,000 to 150,000 clones, about 83% of which are singletons. Sequenced sample: PBMCs or T cells enriched from blood (not recorded which). These receptors originate from a young woman who had recovered from COVID-19.

This clone came up once. V usage is TRBV7-9 and J usage is TRBJ2-7; TRBD2 might be the D (7 bases). This CDR3 has 16 amino acids. CDR1 is SEHNR and CDR2 is FQNEAQ in the germline V gene (reference sequence). V shed 5 bases and J shed 0 bases, with 17 bases lying between them. The CDR3 sequence: CASSRGAVPSSYEQYF. The CDR3 nucleotides read TGTGCCAGCAGCCGGGGGGCGGTGCCAAGCTCCTACGAGCAGTACTTC.

Only one count was recorded for this clone. The chain combines TRBV4-3 with TRBJ1-2, with 9 bases identical to TRBD1. This CDR3 has 15 amino acids. CDR1 and CDR2 (germline): LGHNA, YSLEER. The trim removed 5 bases at V and 2 bases at J, leaving 6 bases unmatched. The CDR3 sequence: CASSTQGAANYGYTF. The CDR3 DNA is TGCGCCAGCAGCACACAGGGGGCTGCGAACTATGGCTACACCTTC.

The gene calls are TRBV7-2 and TRBJ1-1; 7 nucleotides align to TRBD1. The CDR3 loop spans 13 amino acids. CDR1 and CDR2 from the germline V gene are SGHTA and FQGNSA. Losses at the gene ends were 6 bases for V and 3 bases for J; bases not matched to a gene: 4. The CDR3 DNA reads as TGTGCCAGCAGACGACAGGGTTACACTGAAGCTTTCTTT. Amino acids: CASRRQGYTEAFF.

This chain connects TRBV9 to TRBJ2-1; D is uncertain. The germline V gene encodes CDR1 SGDLS and CDR2 YYNGEE. V lost 1 base and J lost 5, with 4 bases in between. The CDR3 spans 12 residues. CDR3 coding DNA: TGTGCCAGCAGCGTAACAGACAATGAGCAGTTCTTC. Protein sequence: CASSVTDNEQFF.

The gene calls are TRBV30 and TRBJ2-1; 8 bases are shared with TRBD2. The CDR3 loop spans 19 amino acids. Trimming removed 2 bases from V and 4 bases from J; junction bases left unmatched: 19. Germline V gives CDR1 GTSNPN, CDR2 SVGIG (reference sequence). This chain's CDR3 is CAWSLLGLAGISGYNEQFF. CDR3 coding DNA: TGTGCCTGGAGTCTCCTGGGGCTAGCGGGTATCTCGGGGTACAATGAGCAGTTCTTC. Complete variable domain (other parts from reference TRBV30 and TRBJ2-1): SQTIHQWPATLVQPVGSPLSLECTVEGTSNPNLYWYRQAAGRGLQLLFYSVGIGQISSEVPQNLSASRPQDRQFILSSKKLLLSDSGFYLCAWSLLGLAGISGYNEQFFGPGTRLTVL.

This sequence joins TRBV11-1 and TRBJ2-3, with TRBD2 identical over 7 bases. Germline V gene lookup returns CDR1 SGHAT and CDR2 FQDESV (reference sequence). The CDR3 consists of 16 residues. The trim removed 3 bases at V and 5 bases at J, leaving 11 bases unmatched. CDR3 bases: TGTGCCAGCAGCTTGAACGCCGCGGGAGTAGAAGATACGCAGTATTTT. Translated: CASSLNAAGVEDTQYF. The full variable domain, rest sourced from reference TRBV11-1 and TRBJ2-3, is EAEVAQSPRYKITEKSQAVAFWCDPISGHATLYWYRQILGQGPELLVQFQDESVVDDSQLPKDRFSAERLKGVDSTLKIQPAELGDSAMYLCASSLNAAGVEDTQYFGPGTRLTVL.

This clone was observed a handful of times. The chain links TRBV6-5 to TRBJ1-1, with D maybe TRBD1 (5 bases). Trimming took 2 bases from V and 8 from J, leaving 15 bases between them. From germline, CDR1 is MNHEY and CDR2 SVGAGI. The CDR3 has 14 residues. This chain's CDR3 is CASSYRRGRGEAFF. DNA for the CDR3: TGTGCCAGCAGTTACCGCCGGGGGAGGGGCGAAGCTTTCTTT.

This sequence joins TRBV7-2 and TRBJ2-1; no reliable D call. The germline V and J ends were trimmed by 1 base and 0 bases, with 7 bases remaining between them. The CDR3 has 15 amino acids. CDR1 is SGHTA and CDR2 is FQGNSA in the germline V gene. CDR3 DNA sequence: TGTGCCAGCAGCTTAGGCGCTAGCTCCTACAATGAGCAGTTCTTC. This codes for CASSLGASSYNEQFF.